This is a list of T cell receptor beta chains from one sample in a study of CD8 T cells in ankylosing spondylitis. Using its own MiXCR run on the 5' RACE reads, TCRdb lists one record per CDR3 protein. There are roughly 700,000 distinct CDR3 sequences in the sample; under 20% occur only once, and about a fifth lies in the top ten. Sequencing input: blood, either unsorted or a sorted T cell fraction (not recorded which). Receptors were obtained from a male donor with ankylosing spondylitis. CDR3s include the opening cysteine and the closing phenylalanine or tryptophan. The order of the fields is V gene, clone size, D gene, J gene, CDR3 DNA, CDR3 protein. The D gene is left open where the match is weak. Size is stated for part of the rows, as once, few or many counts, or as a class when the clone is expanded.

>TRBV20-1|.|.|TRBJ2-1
TGCAGTGCTAATCCGAGGGGCTCCTACAATGAGCAGTTCTTC
CSANPRGSYNEQFF
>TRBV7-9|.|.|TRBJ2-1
TGTGCCAGCGGCTATGTAGACTTGGATGAGCAGTTCTTC
CASGYVDLDEQFF
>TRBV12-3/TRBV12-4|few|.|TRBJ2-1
TGTGCCAGCGTCCCTTACCGGGACGGCTACAATGAGCAGTTCTTC
CASVPYRDGYNEQFF
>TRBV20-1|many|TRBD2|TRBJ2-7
TGCAGTGCCACGGGGACTAGCGGGGCTTACGAGCAGTACTTC
CSATGTSGAYEQYF
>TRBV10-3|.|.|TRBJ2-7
TGTGCCATCAGTGAGTCCGCTAGCGCCTCCTACGAGCAGTACTTC
CAISESASASYEQYF
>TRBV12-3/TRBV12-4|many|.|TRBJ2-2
TGTGCCAGCAGTTTAAATGCCGGCACCGGGGAGCTGTTTTTT
CASSLNAGTGELFF
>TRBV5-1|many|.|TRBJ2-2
TGCGCCAGCAGCTTGGGCCCTGGGCGCACCGGGGAGCTGTTTTTT
CASSLGPGRTGELFF
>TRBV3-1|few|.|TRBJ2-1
TGTGCCAGCAGCCGGCGGGACAGCTCCTACAATGAGCAGTTCTTC
CASSRRDSSYNEQFF
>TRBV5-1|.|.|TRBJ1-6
TGCGCCAGCAGCCCCTCCGCGTCAGCGGGATCACCCCTCCACTTT
CASSPSASAGSPLHF
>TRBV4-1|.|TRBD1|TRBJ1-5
TGCGCCAGCAGCCAGTTGACAGGGGGGATCAACCAGCCCCAGCATTTT
CASSQLTGGINQPQHF
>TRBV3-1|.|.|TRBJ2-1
TGTGCCAGCAGCCAAGAAGAACTTTCGGAGCAGTTCTTC
CASSQEELSEQFF
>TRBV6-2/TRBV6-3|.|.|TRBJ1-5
TGTGCCAGCAGTTACTCGCTGGAGCCCCAGCATTTT
CASSYSLEPQHF
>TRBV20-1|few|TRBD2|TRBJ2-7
TGCAGTGCTAGGCGGGAGAGCTACGAGCAGTACTTC
CSARRESYEQYF
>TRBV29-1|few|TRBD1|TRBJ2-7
TGCAGCGTTGGGCAGGGGGCCCGTGGCGGACCGACCTACGAGCAGTACTTC
CSVGQGARGGPTYEQYF
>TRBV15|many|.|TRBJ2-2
TGTGCCACCAGCAGAGATCTGGGGGACACCACGAACACCGGGGAGCTGTTTTTT
CATSRDLGDTTNTGELFF
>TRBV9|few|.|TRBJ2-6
TGTGCCAGCAGCGTAGTAGGTTCTGGGGCCAACGTCCTGACTTTC
CASSVVGSGANVLTF
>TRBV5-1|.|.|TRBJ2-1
TGCGCCAGCAGCTTGGTGGCAATCTACAATGAGCAGTTCTTC
CASSLVAIYNEQFF
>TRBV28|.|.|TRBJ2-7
TGTGCCAGCAGTTCCAGGCCCGGCACTTACGAGCAGTACTTC
CASSSRPGTYEQYF
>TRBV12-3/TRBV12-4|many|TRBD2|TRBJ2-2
TGTGCCAGCAGTTTAGCGGGAGGGACCGGGGAGCTGTTTTTT
CASSLAGGTGELFF
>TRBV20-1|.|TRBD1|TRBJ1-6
TGCAGTGCCGCGTCCTCGGACAGGCGATCCTATAATTCACCCCTCCACTTT
CSAASSDRRSYNSPLHF
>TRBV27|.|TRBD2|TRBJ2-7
TGTGCCAGCAGTTTCGGGACTAGCGGTCCCTACGAGCAGTACTTC
CASSFGTSGPYEQYF
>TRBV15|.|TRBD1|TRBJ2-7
TGTGCCACCAGCAGAGTCCTCGGACAGGGCTACGAGCAGTACTTC
CATSRVLGQGYEQYF
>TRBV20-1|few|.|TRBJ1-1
TGCAGTGCTAGAGAGGGGGGGATGAACACTGAAGCTTTCTTT
CSAREGGMNTEAFF
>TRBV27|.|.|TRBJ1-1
TGTGCCAGCAGTCCACAGGGTGGAGGTCTCATTAAAGCTTTCTTT
CASSPQGGGLIKAFF
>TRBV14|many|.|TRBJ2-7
TGTGCCAGCAGCCAAGATTGGGGCTGGCCTCACTACGAGCAGTACTTC
CASSQDWGWPHYEQYF
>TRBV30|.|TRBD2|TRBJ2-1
TGTGCCTGGAGTGTCTCAAGCGGGAGGACCAATGAGCAGTTCTTC
CAWSVSSGRTNEQFF
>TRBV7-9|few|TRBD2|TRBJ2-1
TGTGCCAGCAGCCCCATGACTAGCGGGAGAGGCAATGAGCAGTTCTTC
CASSPMTSGRGNEQFF
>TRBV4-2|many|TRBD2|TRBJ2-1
TGTGCCAGCAGCCAAGACCTCGGGGCGGGAGGCTACTACAATGAGCAGTTCTTC
CASSQDLGAGGYYNEQFF
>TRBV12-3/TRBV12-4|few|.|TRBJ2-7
TGTGCCAGCAGTTTAAACAGTAACTTCCTAAACGAGCAGTACTTC
CASSLNSNFLNEQYF
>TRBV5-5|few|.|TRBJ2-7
TGTGCCAGCAGCTTGGTTCCGGATAGTTACTACGAGCAGTACTTC
CASSLVPDSYYEQYF
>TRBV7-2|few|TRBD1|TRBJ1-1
TGTGCCAGCAGCGTGACAGGGGGCTCGAGCACTGAAGCTTTCTTT
CASSVTGGSSTEAFF
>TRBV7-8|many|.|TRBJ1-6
TGTGCCAGCAGCCCAGACAGAGTCCATAATTCACCCCTCCACTTT
CASSPDRVHNSPLHF
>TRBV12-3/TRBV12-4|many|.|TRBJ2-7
TGTGCCAGCAGTTCGGACAGCTCCTACGAGCAGTACTTC
CASSSDSSYEQYF
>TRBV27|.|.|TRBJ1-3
TGTGCCAGCAGTTGGGACATCTCGTGGAACACCATATATTTT
CASSWDISWNTIYF
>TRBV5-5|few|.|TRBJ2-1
TGTGCCAGCAGCTCCGGACGGGATAACAATGAGCAGTTCTTC
CASSSGRDNNEQFF
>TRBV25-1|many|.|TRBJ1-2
TGTGCCAGCAGCAGGGAGGAGGTGGGTGGCTACACCTTC
CASSREEVGGYTF
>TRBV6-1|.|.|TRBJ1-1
TGTGCCAGCAGGGCGGGCAGGGGCCTGAGGAACACTGAAGCTTTCTTT
CASRAGRGLRNTEAFF
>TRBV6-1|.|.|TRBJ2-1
TGTGCCAGCAAGGACACGAGCTCCTACAATGAGCAGTTCTTC
CASKDTSSYNEQFF
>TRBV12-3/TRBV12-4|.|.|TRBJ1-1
TGTGCCAGCAGTTCGTGGCCCTACCCAGGAGGGCACACTGAAGCTTTCTTT
CASSSWPYPGGHTEAFF
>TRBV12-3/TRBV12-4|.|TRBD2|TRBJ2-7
TGTGCCTGCGGACTAGCGGGAGGGCGCGAGCAGTACTTC
CACGLAGGREQYF
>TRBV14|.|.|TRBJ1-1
TGTGCCAGCAGCCAAGATTTATATGAAGCTTTCTTT
CASSQDLYEAFF
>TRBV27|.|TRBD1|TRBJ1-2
TGTGCCAGCAGTTTATCTGGCAGGGGGCGAGATGGCTACACCTTC
CASSLSGRGRDGYTF
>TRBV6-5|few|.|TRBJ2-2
TGTGCCAGCAGTTGGACTACCAACCGGCCGGGGGAGCTGTTTTTT
CASSWTTNRPGELFF
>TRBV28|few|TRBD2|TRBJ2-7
TGTGCCAGCAGCTCCCAGCGGGGGGACACCTACGAGCAGTACTTC
CASSSQRGDTYEQYF
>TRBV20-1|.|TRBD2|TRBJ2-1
TGCAGTGCTGTAAGACTAGCGGGGGGCGGGGATGAGCAGTTCTTC
CSAVRLAGGGDEQFF
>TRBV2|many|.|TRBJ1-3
TGTGCCAGCAGCCCCTCTGGTGGAAACACCATATATTTT
CASSPSGGNTIYF
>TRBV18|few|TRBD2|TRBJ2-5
TGTGCCAGCTCCAGCGGGGGACAGACCCAGTACTTC
CASSSGGQTQYF
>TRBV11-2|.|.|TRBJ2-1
TGTGCCAGCAGCTTAGTAGCGGGACAGATTGCGGGGGAGCAGTTCTTC
CASSLVAGQIAGEQFF